Presented here are 20 T cell receptor beta chains from one specimen sequenced in a study of long-term antiretroviral therapy in people with HIV. The immunoSEQ assay was v3.0, run at survey level. Clones were sequenced by immunoSEQ multiplex PCR, and TCRdb holds only the in-frame ones, with some missing. Among around 11,000 clones listed, 65% to 85% were seen once. This specimen consisted of unsorted PBMCs, obtained 1.8 years after starting antiretroviral therapy. The receptors shown here come from a man aged 35 to 55 with HIV.

V usage is TRBV18 and J usage is TRBJ2-1; TRBD1 matches at 9 bases. Trimming at V came to 8 bases and at J to 7 bases, leaving 9 bases not matched to a gene. This CDR3 comprises 14 residues. In germline, CDR1 is KGHSH, CDR2 LQKENI. This CDR3 is CASAPGQGWNEQFF. CDR3 nucleotide sequence: TGTGCCAGCGCCCCGGGACAGGGCTGGAATGAGCAGTTCTTC. The variable domain in full, with the rest retrieved from reference TRBV18 and TRBJ2-1, is NAGVMQNPRHLVRRRGQEARLRCSPMKGHSHVYWYRQLPEEGLKFMVYLQKENIIDESGMPKERFSAEFPKEGPSILRIQQVVRGDSAAYFCASAPGQGWNEQFFGPGTRLTVL.

The genes are TRBV7-9 and TRBJ2-2, with D hard to call. From germline, CDR1 is SEHNR and CDR2 FQNEAQ (reference sequence). This CDR3 is 12 amino acids long. Trimming removed 6 bases at V and 5 bases at J, with 7 bases between. CDR3 DNA: TGTGCCAGCAGGAGTCCTACCGGGGAGCTGTTTTTT. Translation: CASRSPTGELFF. The full variable domain, its missing parts supplied by reference TRBV7-9 and TRBJ2-2, is DTGVSQNPRHKITKRGQNVTFRCDPISEHNRLYWYRQTLGQGPEFLTYFQNEAQLEKSRLLSDRFSAERPKGSFSTLEIQRTEQGDSAMYLCASRSPTGELFFGEGSRLTVL.

The rearrangement links TRBV28 to TRBJ2-3; D may be TRBD1 or TRBD2 (5 bases each). Germline loops: CDR1 MDHEN, CDR2 SYDVKM. The CDR3 has 13 amino acids. V gave up 6 bases and J gave up 2 bases, with 9 bases separating them. CDR3 region: CASRDGTTDTQYF. CDR3 sequence (DNA): TGTGCCAGCAGGGACGGGACCACAGATACGCAGTATTTT.

This sequence joins TRBV18 and TRBJ2-6; TRBD1 agrees at 11 bases. The J segment lost 3 bases and the V segment lost 6 bases, leaving 7 bases of the junction unmatched. The length of the CDR3 is 17 residues. Germline V gene data show CDR1 as KGHSH and CDR2 as LQKENI. The CDR3 nucleotides read TGTGCCAGCTCCCGAGGACAGGGGGCGTTTGGGGCCAACGTCCTGACTTTC. As protein: CASSRGQGAFGANVLTF.

The sample holds one count of this clone. The chain uses TRBV13 and TRBJ2-7; possible D gene TRBD2, 6 bases. This CDR3 is 15 amino acids long. The germline V gene has CDR1 PRHDT and CDR2 FYEKMQ (reference sequence). Trimming shortened V by 4 bases and J by 0 bases, and 13 bases separated the two germline ends. The CDR3 sequence is CASSSRDFSSYEQYF. In DNA form, the CDR3 reads TGTGCCAGCAGCTCCCGGGACTTTAGCTCCTACGAGCAGTACTTC.

The genes are TRBV15 and TRBJ2-3; the D gene is possibly TRBD2 (5 bases). With 0 bases removed from V and 2 bases from J, the gap between germline ends came to 6 bases. The CDR3 is made up of 14 amino acids. Germline V gene sequence: CDR1 LNHNV, CDR2 YYDKDF (reference sequence). The CDR3 protein is CATSRETNTDTQYF. The CDR3 bases are TGTGCCACCAGCAGAGAGACTAACACAGATACGCAGTATTTT.

The chain has TRBV18 and TRBJ1-3; a weak D match, TRBD1 (5 bases). V dropped 4 bases and J dropped 4 bases, with 20 bases sitting between them. The CDR3 is 17 amino acids. The germline CDR1 and CDR2 sequences are KGHSH and LQKENI. In DNA, the CDR3 is TGTGCCAGCTCACTAACCTGGCAGGGTCTCGCCGGAAACACCATATATTTT. This encodes CASSLTWQGLAGNTIYF.

The V call is TRBV9, the J call TRBJ1-3; D unclear. CDR1 is SGDLS and CDR2 is YYNGEE in the germline V gene. Trimming shortened V by 2 bases and J by 4 bases, and 7 bases separated the two germline ends. CDR3 length: 13 residues. As DNA, the CDR3 is TGTGCCAGCAGCGTGGGTGAAGGAAACACCATATATTTT. Translated, it gives CASSVGEGNTIYF.

This rearrangement joins TRBV7-3 to TRBJ2-2, with D possibly TRBD1 on 6 matching bases. There are 16 residues in the CDR3. Per the germline V gene, CDR1 is SGHTA and CDR2 is FQGTGA. Trimming cost V 5 bases and J 0 bases, with 13 bases left between them. Here the CDR3 DNA reads TGTGCCAGCAGCCCCACAGGGATCCCGAACACCGGGGAGCTGTTTTTT. Protein sequence: CASSPTGIPNTGELFF.

The chain carries TRBV7-6 and TRBJ1-5; the D is unclear. The CDR3 totals 16 residues. The germline CDR1 and CDR2 sequences are SGHVS and FNYEAQ. V gave up 1 base and J gave up 0 bases, with 10 bases separating them. As DNA, the CDR3 is TGTGCCAGCAGCTTAGGGGCAGCGTATAGCAATCAGCCCCAGCATTTT. Encoded protein: CASSLGAAYSNQPQHF.

This sequence joins TRBV29-1 and TRBJ2-1; 13 bases are a match to TRBD2. Germline V gene sequence: CDR1 SQVTM, CDR2 ANQGSEA. Losses at the gene ends were 7 bases for V and 5 bases for J; bases not matched to a gene: 14. The CDR3 consists of 17 residues. This CDR3 reads CSGKPRTSGRWDNEQFF. The DNA of the CDR3 is TGCAGCGGCAAACCTAGGACTAGCGGGAGATGGGACAATGAGCAGTTCTTC.

This clone was observed a handful of times. V usage is TRBV27 and J usage is TRBJ2-7, with 7 bases identical to TRBD1. This CDR3 comprises 15 residues. Germline V gene lookup returns CDR1 MNHEY and CDR2 SMNVEV (reference sequence). Trimming cost V 3 bases and J 5 bases; bases outside gene matches: 10. This CDR3 is CASSFRRGREDEQYF. CDR3 DNA: TGTGCCAGCAGTTTCCGAAGGGGGCGCGAGGACGAGCAGTACTTC.

This clone was detected a few times. The genes are TRBV4-3 and TRBJ1-1; D gene uncertain. Germline CDR1 LGHNA, CDR2 YSLEER. The V end lost 0 bases, the J end lost 6 bases, and 8 bases lay between the germline ends. The CDR3 sequence is 13 residues long. The CDR3 sequence is CASSQEFGAEAFF. DNA for the CDR3: TGCGCCAGCAGCCAAGAGTTTGGGGCTGAAGCTTTCTTT.

This clone has a handful of counts. CDR3 DNA: TGTGCCAGCAGCCTAGGGGCCCGGGCAGATACGCAGTATTTT. Its protein product is CASSLGARADTQYF. V gene TRBV9 combines with J gene TRBJ2-3, with D possibly matching TRBD1 (5 bases). The CDR3 sequence is 14 residues long. Germline V CDR1 and CDR2: SGDLS, YYNGEE. The germline V and J ends were trimmed by 4 bases and 4 bases, with 13 bases remaining between them.

This chain's CDR3 is CASSLRLAGDKPSSYNEQFF. The DNA for the CDR3 is TGTGCCAGCAGCCTGAGACTAGCGGGAGACAAGCCCTCCTCCTACAATGAGCAGTTCTTC. The chain uses TRBV7-3 and TRBJ2-1; TRBD2 aligns across 12 bases. Germline V gene data show CDR1 as SGHTA and CDR2 as FQGTGA. V lost 5 bases to trimming and J lost 0 bases; unmatched junction nucleotides: 14. The CDR3 contains 20 residues.

The chain has TRBV2 and TRBJ2-6, with D possibly being TRBD1 (5 bases). The V and J ends lost 6 bases and 1 base respectively, with 10 bases between them. The V gene's germline CDR1 is SNHLY and CDR2 FYNNEI. CDR3 size: 15 residues. This CDR3 is CASRNQGSGANVLTF. For the CDR3, the DNA is TGTGCCAGCAGAAACCAGGGTTCTGGGGCCAACGTCCTGACTTTC.

This sequence joins TRBV27 and TRBJ1-1; D gene unclear. The CDR3 covers 13 residues. The V and J ends lost 5 bases and 2 bases respectively, with 9 bases between them. The germline CDR1 and CDR2 sequences are MNHEY and SMNVEV (reference sequence). CDR3 in DNA: TGTGCCAGCAGTCCCGGACCTAACACTGAAGCTTTCTTT. Its translation: CASSPGPNTEAFF.

CDR3 sequence reads: CASQMDSNTEAFF. CDR3 coding DNA: TGCGCCAGTCAAATGGACAGTAACACTGAAGCTTTCTTT. This chain uses TRBV4-3 with TRBJ1-1; possible D gene TRBD1, 6 bases. Germline CDR1 and CDR2: LGHNA and YSLEER. V was trimmed by 9 bases and J by 2 bases, leaving 13 bases between them. The CDR3 loop spans 13 amino acids.

For this clone: At one boundary the junction diverges from the germline segment, which might be a read error. V is TRBV7-7 and J is TRBJ2-2; a possible D gene is TRBD1 (6 bases). CDR3 size: 16 residues. Germline V lookup: CDR1 SSHAT, CDR2 FNYEAQ (reference sequence). In nucleotides, the CDR3 is TGTGCTAGCAGCCTCGGACAGTATGGGGACACCGGGGAGCTGTTTTTT. It codes for CASSLGQYGDTGELFF.

Written as DNA, the CDR3 is TGTGCCAGCAGCGTAGTATCAGGGGACGGGGAGCTGTTTTTT. Protein product: CASSVVSGDGELFF. The rearrangement links TRBV9 to TRBJ2-2; tentatively, D is TRBD1 (6 bases). CDR3 length equals 14 residues. The germline V gene encodes CDR1 SGDLS and CDR2 YYNGEE. V lost 0 bases and J lost 7, with 10 bases in between. Together with reference TRBV9 and TRBJ2-2, the CDR3 gives the full variable domain: DSGVTQTPKHLITATGQRVTLRCSPRSGDLSVYWYQQSLDQGLQFLIQYYNGEERAKGNILERFSAQQFPDLHSELNLSSLELGDSALYFCASSVVSGDGELFFGEGSRLTVL.